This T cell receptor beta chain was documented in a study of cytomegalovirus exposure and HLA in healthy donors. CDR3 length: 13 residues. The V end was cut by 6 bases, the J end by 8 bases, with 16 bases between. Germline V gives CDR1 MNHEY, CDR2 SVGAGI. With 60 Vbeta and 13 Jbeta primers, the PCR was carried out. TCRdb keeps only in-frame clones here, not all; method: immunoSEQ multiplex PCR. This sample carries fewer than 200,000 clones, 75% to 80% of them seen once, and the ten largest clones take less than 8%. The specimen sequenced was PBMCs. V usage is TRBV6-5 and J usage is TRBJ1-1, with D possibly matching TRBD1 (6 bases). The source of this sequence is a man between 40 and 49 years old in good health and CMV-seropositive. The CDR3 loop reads CASSSNGGLEAFF. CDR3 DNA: TGTGCCAGCAGCTCAAATGGGGGCCTGGAAGCTTTCTTT.